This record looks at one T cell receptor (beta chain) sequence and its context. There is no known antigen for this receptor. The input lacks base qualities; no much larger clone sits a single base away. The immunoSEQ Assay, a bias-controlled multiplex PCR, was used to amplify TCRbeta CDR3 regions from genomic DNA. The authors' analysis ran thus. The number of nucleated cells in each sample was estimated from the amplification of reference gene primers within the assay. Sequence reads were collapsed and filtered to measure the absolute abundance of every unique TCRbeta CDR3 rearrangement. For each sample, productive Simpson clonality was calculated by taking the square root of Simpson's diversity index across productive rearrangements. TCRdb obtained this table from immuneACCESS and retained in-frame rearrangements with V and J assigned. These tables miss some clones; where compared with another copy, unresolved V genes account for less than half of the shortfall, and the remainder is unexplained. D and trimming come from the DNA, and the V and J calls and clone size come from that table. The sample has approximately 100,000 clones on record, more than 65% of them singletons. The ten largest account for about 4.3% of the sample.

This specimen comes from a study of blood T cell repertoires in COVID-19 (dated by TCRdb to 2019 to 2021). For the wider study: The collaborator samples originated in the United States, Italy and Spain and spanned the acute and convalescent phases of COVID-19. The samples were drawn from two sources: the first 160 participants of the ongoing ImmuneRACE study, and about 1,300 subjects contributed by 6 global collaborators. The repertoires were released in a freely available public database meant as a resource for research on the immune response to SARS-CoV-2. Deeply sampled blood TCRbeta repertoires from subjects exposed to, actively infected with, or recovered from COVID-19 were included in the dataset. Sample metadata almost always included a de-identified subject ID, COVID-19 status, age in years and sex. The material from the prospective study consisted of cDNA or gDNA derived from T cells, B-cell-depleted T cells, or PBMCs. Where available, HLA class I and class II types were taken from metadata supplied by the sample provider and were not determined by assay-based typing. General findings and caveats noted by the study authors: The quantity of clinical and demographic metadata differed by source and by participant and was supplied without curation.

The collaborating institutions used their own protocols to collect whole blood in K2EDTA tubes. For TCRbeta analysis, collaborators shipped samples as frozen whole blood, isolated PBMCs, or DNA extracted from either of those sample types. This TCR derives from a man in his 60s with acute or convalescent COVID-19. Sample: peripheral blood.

The nucleotide sequence is given as TGTGCCAGTAGTATAACAGGGGGTCGGGGACTGAATGAAAAACTGTTTTTT. This is translated as CASSITGGRGLNEKLFF. The chain links TRBV19 with TRBJ1-4; TRBD1 lines up with 8 middle nucleotides. The CDR3 starts with the cysteine, ends with the phenylalanine, and has 17 residues. Only the CDR3 DNA stays, 51 bases, in frame from base 1. Trimming removed 2 bases from V and 5 bases from J; the gene matches leave 10 bases unexplained. The germline V gene (reference sequence) sets CDR1 to LNHDA and CDR2 to SQIVND.